This T cell receptor (beta chain) was retrieved from a study of T cells in Graves' hyperthyroidism and ophthalmopathy. Study background: Staff took peripheral blood when the initial diagnosis was made, before any treatment began. Study-wide points: Most expanded thyroid clonotypes above 0.001 also appeared in blood.

CDR1 DFQATT and CDR2 SNEGSKA come from the germline V gene (reference sequence). This CDR3 spans 13 amino acids. Trimming cost V 5 bases and J 3 bases, with 11 bases left between them. Patients with uncontrolled infections, other autoimmune diseases, pregnancy or lactation were excluded. Fresh peripheral blood, 9.5 to 10 ml of it, supplied the PBMCs. Amplification yielded TCR beta CDR3 regions, with RNA transcripts as the source. Using the HTBI primer set, a first-round RT-PCR was run on the TCR CDR3. TCRdb fed the multiplex PCR reads into MiXCR, producing one record per CDR3 protein. The profile shows around 600,000 distinct CDR3 sequences, approximately 15% of them singletons. At least ten counts were recorded for this clonotype. Its antigen remains unidentified.

The J gene is TRBJ2-1, the V gene TRBV20-1, with a possible D match to TRBD2 (6 bases). The sequence was obtained from a woman aged 40 to 50 with Graves' ophthalmopathy. The source material was blood. DNA of the CDR3: TGCAGTGCTGCGGGACCTCTCTACAATGAGCAGTTCTTC. Its protein product is CSAAGPLYNEQFF.